Following are 22 T cell receptor beta chains from one sample sequenced in a study of CD8 T cells in Susac syndrome. An amount of RNA that ranged from about 0.45 to 1 ug was reverse transcribed with random hexamers. TCRdb ran MiXCR on the immunoSEQ multiplex PCR reads and lists one entry per CDR3 protein. The sample carries roughly 130,000 distinct CDR3 sequences, approximately 94% recorded once. What was sequenced was CD4+ T cells from PBMCs. The receptor source for this set is a human donor with multiple sclerosis.

The chain carries TRBV9 and TRBJ1-1; possibly TRBD1 for D (5 bases). This CDR3 is built from 13 residues. Germline loops: CDR1 SGDLS, CDR2 YYNGEE. V lost 5 bases and J lost 2, with 10 bases in between. The CDR3 bases are TGTGCCAGCAGGGAGCGGGACAACACTGAAGCTTTCTTT. This sequence encodes CASRERDNTEAFF. The full variable domain, its missing parts supplied by reference TRBV9 and TRBJ1-1, is DSGVTQTPKHLITATGQRVTLRCSPRSGDLSVYWYQQSLDQGLQFLIQYYNGEERAKGNILERFSAQQFPDLHSELNLSSLELGDSALYFCASRERDNTEAFFGQGTRLTVV.

The V and J genes are TRBV29-1 and TRBJ1-1; 7 bases line up with TRBD1. Germline CDR1 SQVTM, CDR2 ANQGSEA. This CDR3 region has 12 residues. Trimming took 7 bases from V and 3 from J; bases not matched to a gene: 5. DNA for the CDR3: TGCAGCGCAAACCAGGGGGACACTGAAGCTTTCTTT. Residues: CSANQGDTEAFF.

V usage is TRBV5-1 and J usage is TRBJ2-7; a weak D match, TRBD1 (7 bases). The CDR3 is 15 residues long. Germline CDR1 reads SGHRS; CDR2 reads YFSETQ. V lost 5 bases, J lost 7 bases, and 22 bases lay in between. The CDR3 sequence is CASRAEAGGLREQYF. The CDR3 DNA is TGCGCCAGCAGAGCGGAAGCAGGGGGGCTGCGTGAGCAGTACTTC.

The chain's CDR3 is CASKGAGGVTGELFF. As DNA, the CDR3 is TGTGCCAGTAAGGGGGCGGGAGGTGTCACCGGGGAGCTGTTTTTT. The V gene is TRBV19, the J gene TRBJ2-2, with D maybe TRBD2 (8 bases). V dropped 7 bases and J dropped 4 bases, with 16 bases sitting between them. This CDR3 comprises 15 residues. In germline, CDR1 is LNHDA, CDR2 SQIVND (reference sequence).

There are a few counts of this clonotype. This chain connects TRBV19 to TRBJ1-2; D gene uncertain. Germline CDR1 reads LNHDA; CDR2 reads SQIVND (reference sequence). This CDR3 is 12 amino acids long. The V end lost 3 bases, the J end lost 8 bases, and 10 bases lay between the germline ends. Here the CDR3 reads CASSISRDGYTF. CDR3 sequence (DNA): TGTGCCAGTAGTATTTCGAGAGACGGCTACACCTTC.

This chain uses TRBV2 with TRBJ2-7; TRBD2 agrees at 10 bases. Germline V gene lookup returns CDR1 SNHLY and CDR2 FYNNEI. The CDR3 consists of 17 residues. V lost 4 bases and J lost 0; bases outside the gene matches: 9. The CDR3 region is CASSGRTSGLSSYEQYF. Here the CDR3 DNA reads TGTGCCAGCAGTGGTCGGACTAGCGGACTCAGCTCCTACGAGCAGTACTTC.

This chain connects TRBV7-2 to TRBJ1-2; TRBD1 might be the D (5 bases). Germline V lookup: CDR1 SGHTA, CDR2 FQGNSA. The CDR3 loop spans 15 amino acids. Trimming took off 1 base at V and 4 bases at J, with 13 bases between the two ends. In DNA form, the CDR3 reads TGTGCCAGCAGCTTAGGGTCGGCAGGGATCTATGGCTACACCTTC. Protein: CASSLGSAGIYGYTF.

This chain uses TRBV11-3 with TRBJ2-3; TRBD1 aligns across 7 bases. V dropped 10 bases and J dropped 7; count of bases not matched to a gene: 11. CDR1 SGHNT and CDR2 YENEEA come from the germline V gene. The CDR3 has 13 residues. The CDR3 nucleotides are TGTGCCACCCGGACAGGATTTGAGAATACGCAGTATTTT. Translating it yields CATRTGFENTQYF.

CDR3 amino acids: CASSVGASVRGRTDTQYF. In DNA, the CDR3 is TGTGCCAGCAGCGTAGGAGCTAGCGTTCGAGGCCGCACAGATACGCAGTATTTT. This rearrangement joins TRBV9 to TRBJ2-3; weak D call: TRBD2 (6 bases). The CDR3 contains 18 residues. Trimming pared 0 bases from V and 1 base from J, leaving 18 bases between. Germline values: CDR1 SGDLS, CDR2 YYNGEE. Based on the CDR3 plus reference TRBV9 and TRBJ2-3, the full variable domain is DSGVTQTPKHLITATGQRVTLRCSPRSGDLSVYWYQQSLDQGLQFLIQYYNGEERAKGNILERFSAQQFPDLHSELNLSSLELGDSALYFCASSVGASVRGRTDTQYFGPGTRLTVL.

The V and J genes are TRBV29-1 and TRBJ1-3, with D maybe TRBD1 (6 bases). Germline loops: CDR1 SQVTM, CDR2 ANQGSEA. V lost 3 bases to trimming and J lost 0 bases, with 9 bases between them. CDR3 length equals 14 residues. CDR3 sequence reads: CSVETGTSGNTIYF. As DNA, the CDR3 is TGCAGCGTTGAGACAGGAACCTCTGGAAACACCATATATTTT.

V gene TRBV11-2 combines with J gene TRBJ2-2; tentatively, D is TRBD1 or TRBD2 (5 bases each). The germline gives CDR1 SGHAT, CDR2 FQNNGV. The germline V and J ends were trimmed by 5 bases and 1 base, with 14 bases remaining between them. The CDR3 has 16 amino acids. In nucleotides, the CDR3 is TGTGCCAGCAGCCCAGGGAGAGGCGGGAACACCGGGGAGCTGTTTTTT. Translated, it gives CASSPGRGGNTGELFF.

J is TRBJ2-3 and V is TRBV24-1, with D possibly TRBD1 on 8 matching bases. Per the germline V gene, CDR1 is KGHDR and CDR2 is SFDVKD. Trimming left V 4 bases short and J 4 bases short, with 11 bases between. This CDR3 is built from 14 residues. The CDR3 DNA reads as TGTGCCACCAGTGAAACAGGGGGGGCAGATACGCAGTATTTT. Amino acid sequence: CATSETGGADTQYF.

The V call is TRBV5-1, the J call TRBJ2-6, with 8 bases fitting TRBD1. The V segment lost 3 bases and the J segment 0 bases; nucleotides outside the gene matches: 5. This CDR3 contains 17 residues. Germline lookup yields CDR1 SGHRS and CDR2 YFSETQ. This chain's CDR3 is CASSSDRAGSGANVLTF. CDR3 bases: TGCGCCAGCAGCTCGGACAGGGCCGGCTCTGGGGCCAACGTCCTGACTTTC.

The genes are TRBV5-1 and TRBJ1-2, with D unresolved. Trimming cost V 3 bases and J 7 bases, with 16 bases left between them. The germline V gene encodes CDR1 SGHRS and CDR2 YFSETQ. The CDR3 covers 14 residues. This chain's CDR3 is CASSYNRESIGYTF. Written as DNA, the CDR3 is TGCGCCAGCAGCTACAATCGGGAGAGTATTGGCTACACCTTC.

The rearrangement links TRBV7-8 to TRBJ2-1, with TRBD2 as a possible D gene (5 bases). CDR1 SGHVS and CDR2 FQNEAQ come from the germline V gene. With 5 bases removed from V and 4 bases from J, the gap between germline ends came to 12 bases. The CDR3 is 14 residues long. The CDR3 bases are TGTGCCAGCAGCCCCCCGACGGGGTACAATGAGCAGTTCTTC. This gives the protein CASSPPTGYNEQFF. The full variable domain, completed using reference TRBV7-8 and TRBJ2-1, is GAGVSQSPRYKVAKRGQDVALRCDPISGHVSLFWYQQALGQGPEFLTYFQNEAQLDKSGLPSDRFFAERPEGSVSTLKIQRTQQEDSAVYLCASSPPTGYNEQFFGPGTRLTVL.

This chain uses TRBV30 with TRBJ2-1, with TRBD2 matching 14 bases. The CDR3 sequence is 18 residues long. V dropped 7 bases and J dropped 1; count of bases not matched to a gene: 12. CDR1 and CDR2 (germline): GTSNPN, SVGIG (reference sequence). The CDR3 nucleotides read TGTGCCTTGGGACTAGCGGGAGCACCCGGAGTATCCTACAATGAGCAGTTCTTC. It translates to CALGLAGAPGVSYNEQFF.

This sequence joins TRBV29-1 and TRBJ2-1, with D perhaps matching TRBD2 (6 bases). The CDR3 sequence is 12 residues long. V shed 6 bases and J shed 5 bases, with 11 bases lying between them. Germline CDR1 SQVTM, CDR2 ANQGSEA. The CDR3 bases are TGCAGCGTCCGGGGGATAAACAATGAGCAGTTCTTC. This translates into CSVRGINNEQFF.

The chain combines TRBV6-2 or TRBV6-3 with TRBJ2-7; D may be TRBD1 (6 bases). Germline V gene lookup returns CDR1 MNHEY and CDR2 SVGEGT. V lost 0 bases and J 3 bases, leaving 15 bases between the germline ends. The CDR3 consists of 16 residues. The DNA of the CDR3 is TGTGCCAGCAGTTACTCCCCATATGGGGGCAACTACGAGCAGTACTTC. This gives the protein CASSYSPYGGNYEQYF.

This chain uses TRBV6-5 with TRBJ2-7, with D perhaps TRBD1 (6 bases). The germline V gene encodes CDR1 MNHEY and CDR2 SVGAGI. The germline V and J ends were trimmed by 0 bases and 3 bases, with 9 bases remaining between them. CDR3 size: 14 residues. Here the CDR3 reads CASSYSTRGYEQYF. The CDR3 DNA sequence: TGTGCCAGCAGTTACTCAACCAGGGGCTACGAGCAGTACTTC.

The V and J genes are TRBV7-2 and TRBJ1-1; D unclear. V was trimmed by 5 bases and J by 3 bases, leaving 16 bases between them. There are 15 residues in the CDR3. Germline V gene sequence: CDR1 SGHTA, CDR2 FQGNSA. The CDR3, as DNA: TGTGCCAGCAGCCCGTCGATAGGGTTGGACACTGAAGCTTTCTTT. Protein product: CASSPSIGLDTEAFF.

The chain employs TRBV12-3 or TRBV12-4 and TRBJ2-3; either TRBD1 or TRBD2 may fit D (5 bases each). The CDR3 is 13 residues long. The V end was cut by 8 bases, the J end by 2 bases, with 11 bases between. The CDR3 sequence: CASEGRSTDTQYF. The CDR3 DNA reads as TGTGCCAGCGAGGGACGGTCCACAGATACGCAGTATTTT.

The chain combines TRBV29-1 with TRBJ1-1, with D uncertain. Per the germline V gene, CDR1 is SQVTM and CDR2 is ANQGSEA. This CDR3 has 13 amino acids. Trimming left V 0 bases short and J 5 bases short, with 10 bases between. CDR3 DNA: TGCAGCGTTGAAGATGCGGGTCGGACTGAAGCTTTCTTT. As protein: CSVEDAGRTEAFF. Looking up the rest from reference TRBV29-1 and TRBJ1-1 gives the full variable domain: SAVISQKPSRDICQRGTSLTIQCQVDSQVTMMFWYRQQPGQSLTLIATANQGSEATYESGFVIDKFPISRPNLTFSTLTVSNMSPEDSSIYLCSVEDAGRTEAFFGQGTRLTVV.